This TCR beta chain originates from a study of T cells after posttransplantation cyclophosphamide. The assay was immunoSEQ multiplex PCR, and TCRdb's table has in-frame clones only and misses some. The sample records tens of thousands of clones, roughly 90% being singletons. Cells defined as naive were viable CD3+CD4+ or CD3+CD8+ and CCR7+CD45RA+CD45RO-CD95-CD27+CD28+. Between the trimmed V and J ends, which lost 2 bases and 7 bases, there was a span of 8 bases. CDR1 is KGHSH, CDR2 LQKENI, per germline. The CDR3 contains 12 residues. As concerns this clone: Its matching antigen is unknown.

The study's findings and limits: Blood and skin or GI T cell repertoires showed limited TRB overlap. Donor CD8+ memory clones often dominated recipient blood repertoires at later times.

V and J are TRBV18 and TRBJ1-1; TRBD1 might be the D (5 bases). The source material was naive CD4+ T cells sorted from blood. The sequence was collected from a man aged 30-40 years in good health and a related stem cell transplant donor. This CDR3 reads CASSPARDEAFF. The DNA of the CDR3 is TGTGCCAGCTCACCAGCCAGGGATGAAGCTTTCTTT.